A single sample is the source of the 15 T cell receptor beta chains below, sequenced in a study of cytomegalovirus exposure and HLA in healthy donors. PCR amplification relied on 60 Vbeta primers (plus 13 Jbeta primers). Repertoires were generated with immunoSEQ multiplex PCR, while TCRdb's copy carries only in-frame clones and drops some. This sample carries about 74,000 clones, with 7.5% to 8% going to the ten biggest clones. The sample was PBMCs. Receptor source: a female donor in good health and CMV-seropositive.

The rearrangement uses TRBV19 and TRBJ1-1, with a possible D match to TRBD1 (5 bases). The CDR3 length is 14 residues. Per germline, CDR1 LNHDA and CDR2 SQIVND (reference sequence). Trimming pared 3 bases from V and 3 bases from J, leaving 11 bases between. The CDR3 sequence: CASSIQGGDTEAFF. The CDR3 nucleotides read TGTGCCAGTAGTATCCAGGGCGGCGACACTGAAGCTTTCTTT.

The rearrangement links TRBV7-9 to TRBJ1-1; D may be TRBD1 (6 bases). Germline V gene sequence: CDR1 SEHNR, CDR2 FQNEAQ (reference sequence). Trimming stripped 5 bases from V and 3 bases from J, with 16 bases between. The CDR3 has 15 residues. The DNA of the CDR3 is TGTGCCAGCAGCACCCCGGGGGGACAATACACTGAAGCTTTCTTT. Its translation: CASSTPGGQYTEAFF.

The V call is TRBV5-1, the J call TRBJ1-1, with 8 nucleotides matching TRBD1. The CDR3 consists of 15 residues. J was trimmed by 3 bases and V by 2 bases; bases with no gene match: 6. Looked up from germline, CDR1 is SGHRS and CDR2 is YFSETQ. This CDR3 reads CASSLYDRGDTEAFF. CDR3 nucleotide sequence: TGCGCCAGCAGCTTATATGACAGGGGCGACACTGAAGCTTTCTTT.

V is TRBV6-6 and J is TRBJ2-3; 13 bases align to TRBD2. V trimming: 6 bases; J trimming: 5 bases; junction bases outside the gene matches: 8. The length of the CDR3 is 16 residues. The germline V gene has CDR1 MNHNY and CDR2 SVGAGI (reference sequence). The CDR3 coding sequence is TGTGCCAGCAGCCACACTAGCGGGGGGGCAGTAGATACGCAGTATTTT. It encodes CASSHTSGGAVDTQYF.

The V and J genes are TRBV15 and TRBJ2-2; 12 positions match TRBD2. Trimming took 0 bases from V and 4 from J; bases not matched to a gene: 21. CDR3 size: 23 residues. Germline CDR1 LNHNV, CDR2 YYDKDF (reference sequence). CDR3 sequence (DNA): TGTGCCACCAGCAGAGATGAACGGTCGGGGCTAGCGGGAGGGCGGCGGGTCACCGGGGAGCTGTTTTTT. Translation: CATSRDERSGLAGGRRVTGELFF. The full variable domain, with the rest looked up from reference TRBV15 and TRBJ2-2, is DAMVIQNPRYQVTQFGKPVTLSCSQTLNHNVMYWYQQKSSQAPKLLFHYYDKDFNNEADTPDNFQSRRPNTSFCFLDIRSPGLGDTAMYLCATSRDERSGLAGGRRVTGELFFGEGSRLTVL.

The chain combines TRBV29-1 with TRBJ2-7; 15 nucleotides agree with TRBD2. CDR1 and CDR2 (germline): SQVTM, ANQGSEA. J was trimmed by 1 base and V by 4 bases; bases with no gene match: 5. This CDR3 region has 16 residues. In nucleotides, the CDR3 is TGCAGCGTTGGGGGACTAGCGGGGGGTGGTTCCTACGAGCAGTACTTC. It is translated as CSVGGLAGGGSYEQYF.

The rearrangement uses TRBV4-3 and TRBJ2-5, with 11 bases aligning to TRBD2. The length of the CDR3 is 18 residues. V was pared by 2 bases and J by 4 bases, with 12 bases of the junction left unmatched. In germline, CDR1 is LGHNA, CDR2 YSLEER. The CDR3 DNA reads TGCGCCAGCAGCCAAAACCAGCCGGGACTAGCGGTTGGAGAGACCCAGTACTTC. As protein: CASSQNQPGLAVGETQYF.

The CDR3 is CASSQDQMIQGRNEQFF. The CDR3 coding sequence is TGCGCCAGCAGCCAAGACCAAATGATCCAGGGTAGGAATGAGCAGTTCTTC. The chain has TRBV4-1 and TRBJ2-1, with D possibly matching TRBD1 (5 bases). Germline V CDR1 and CDR2: MGHRA, YSYEKL. There are 17 residues in the CDR3. Trimming removed 0 bases from V and 7 bases from J, with 19 bases in between.

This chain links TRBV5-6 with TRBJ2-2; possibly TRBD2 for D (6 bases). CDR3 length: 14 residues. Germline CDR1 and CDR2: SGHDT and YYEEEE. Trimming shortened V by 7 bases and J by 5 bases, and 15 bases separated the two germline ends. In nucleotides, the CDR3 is TGTGCCAGCTCCCGTGGGAGGATGACCGGGGAGCTGTTTTTT. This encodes CASSRGRMTGELFF.

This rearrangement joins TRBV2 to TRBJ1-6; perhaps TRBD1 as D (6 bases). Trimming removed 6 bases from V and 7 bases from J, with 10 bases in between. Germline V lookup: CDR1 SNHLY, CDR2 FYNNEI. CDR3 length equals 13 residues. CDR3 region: CASRGTRNSPLHF. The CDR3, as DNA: TGTGCCAGCAGAGGGACACGGAATTCACCCCTCCACTTT.

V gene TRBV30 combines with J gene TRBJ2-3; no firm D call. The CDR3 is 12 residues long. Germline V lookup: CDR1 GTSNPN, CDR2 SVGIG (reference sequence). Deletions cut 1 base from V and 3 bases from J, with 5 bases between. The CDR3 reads CAWSEATDTQYF. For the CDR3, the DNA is TGTGCCTGGAGTGAAGCGACAGATACGCAGTATTTT.

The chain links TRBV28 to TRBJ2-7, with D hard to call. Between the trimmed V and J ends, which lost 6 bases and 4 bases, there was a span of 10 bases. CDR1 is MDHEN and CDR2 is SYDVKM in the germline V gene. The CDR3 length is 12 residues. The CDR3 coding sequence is TGTGCCAGCAGGGTATCAGGATACGAGCAGTACTTC. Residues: CASRVSGYEQYF.

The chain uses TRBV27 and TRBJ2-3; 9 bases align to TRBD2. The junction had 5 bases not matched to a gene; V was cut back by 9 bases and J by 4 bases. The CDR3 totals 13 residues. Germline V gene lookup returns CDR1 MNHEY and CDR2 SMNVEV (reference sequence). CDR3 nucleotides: TGTGCCAGTCAAGCGGGAGGCTCAGATACGCAGTATTTT. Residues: CASQAGGSDTQYF.

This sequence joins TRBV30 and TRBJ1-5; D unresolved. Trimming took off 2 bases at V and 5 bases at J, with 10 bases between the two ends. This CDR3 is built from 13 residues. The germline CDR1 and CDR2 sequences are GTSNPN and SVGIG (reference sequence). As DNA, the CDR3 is TGTGCCTGGAGTCCCCAATTAGATCAGCCCCAGCATTTT. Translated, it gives CAWSPQLDQPQHF.

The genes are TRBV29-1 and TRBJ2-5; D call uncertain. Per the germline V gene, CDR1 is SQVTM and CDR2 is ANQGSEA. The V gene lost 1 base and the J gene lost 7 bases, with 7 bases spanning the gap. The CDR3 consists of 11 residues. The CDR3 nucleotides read TGCAGCGTTGAAGGGTTCGGGACCCAGTACTTC. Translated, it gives CSVEGFGTQYF.